This passage covers 9 T cell receptor beta chains from one sample sequenced in a study of blood T cell repertoires in COVID-19. Here immunoSEQ multiplex PCR was the method, and the copy in TCRdb shows in-frame clones only, minus some. This sample has about 220,000 clones, with 82% found just once. The material sequenced was peripheral blood. Source of these receptors: a woman of 80 years or more with acute or convalescent COVID-19.

CDR3 loop: CASSRETSGVGVEQFF. Here the CDR3 DNA reads TGTGCCAGCAGCCGAGAGACTAGCGGGGTGGGAGTGGAGCAGTTCTTC. This chain links TRBV2 with TRBJ2-1; TRBD2 matches at 11 bases. The CDR3 length is 16 residues. The germline V gene encodes CDR1 SNHLY and CDR2 FYNNEI. After removal of 6 bases from V and 10 bases from J, the junction contained 14 bases not matched to a gene.

V and J are TRBV18 and TRBJ1-3, with D unresolved. Germline CDR1 KGHSH, CDR2 LQKENI. This CDR3 comprises 16 residues. V was trimmed by 1 base and J by 4 bases, leaving 14 bases between them. CDR3 region: CASSPRLVETGNTIYF. CDR3 in DNA: TGTGCCAGCTCACCACGGCTCGTCGAAACAGGAAACACCATATATTTT.

This sequence joins TRBV19 and TRBJ2-2, with a weak D call TRBD2 (5 bases). V lost 6 bases and J lost 0, with 11 bases in between. The CDR3 length is 15 residues. Germline CDR1 is LNHDA and CDR2 is SQIVND (reference sequence). CDR3 protein: CASSRTRPNTGELFF. The CDR3 DNA reads TGTGCCAGTAGCCGTACTAGGCCGAACACCGGGGAGCTGTTTTTT.

The chain uses TRBV28 and TRBJ1-1, with D possibly matching TRBD1 (5 bases). Germline CDR1 reads MDHEN; CDR2 reads SYDVKM. This CDR3 is 16 amino acids long. Trimming removed 2 bases at V and 5 bases at J, with 18 bases between. The CDR3 DNA follows: TGTGCCAGCAGTTTAGGGGGGGTACAGAGGGGTACTGAAGCTTTCTTT. This sequence encodes CASSLGGVQRGTEAFF.

The gene calls are TRBV11-2 and TRBJ1-2; perhaps TRBD1 as D (5 bases). Looked up from germline, CDR1 is SGHAT and CDR2 is FQNNGV. There are 15 residues in the CDR3. V was pared by 0 bases and J by 2 bases, with 10 bases between. In DNA, the CDR3 is TGTGCCAGCAGCTTAGATAGGGGATCGAACTATGGCTACACCTTC. Translation gives CASSLDRGSNYGYTF.

This clone was detected a few times. This chain connects TRBV7-3 to TRBJ2-2; D possibly corresponds to TRBD1 (5 bases). CDR1 is SGHTA, CDR2 FQGTGA, per germline. The length of the CDR3 is 14 residues. V dropped 6 bases and J dropped 2 bases, with 10 bases sitting between them. The CDR3 here is CASRDDRNTGELFF. CDR3 bases: TGTGCCAGCAGAGATGACAGAAACACCGGGGAGCTGTTTTTT.

The CDR3 bases are TGTGCCAGCGGGCTGGACAGGGGCTCCATCCAGCCCCAGCATTTT. As protein: CASGLDRGSIQPQHF. The chain is built from TRBV7-9 and TRBJ1-5, with 9 bases aligning to TRBD1. V was pared by 8 bases and J by 7 bases, with 12 bases of the junction left unmatched. Germline CDR1 reads SEHNR; CDR2 reads FQNEAQ (reference sequence). CDR3 length equals 15 residues.

V usage is TRBV27 and J usage is TRBJ1-2; D is unclear. The CDR3 covers 15 residues. CDR1 and CDR2 from the germline V gene are MNHEY and SMNVEV (reference sequence). V was clipped by 6 bases and J by 4 bases, with 18 bases between them. Here the CDR3 DNA reads TGTGCCAGCAGCCCCTGGGGAGGCCCGTCCTATGGCTACACCTTC. Residues: CASSPWGGPSYGYTF.

This chain links TRBV7-2 with TRBJ1-2; 11 bases fit TRBD1. J was trimmed by 2 bases and V by 5 bases; bases with no gene match: 4. Germline loops: CDR1 SGHTA, CDR2 FQGNSA. This CDR3 has 15 amino acids. CDR3 residues: CASSPRTGGNYGYTF. The DNA for the CDR3 is TGTGCCAGCAGCCCCCGGACAGGGGGCAACTATGGCTACACCTTC.